The next 17 T cell receptor beta chains were all read from a single sample in a study of shared clonotypes between healthy human individuals. The protocol was immunoSEQ multiplex PCR, while the TCRdb copy is restricted to in-frame clones and leaves out a portion. The sample lists about 490,000 clones, over 65% occurring once. The sample taken for sequencing was PBMCs. The receptors were gathered from a woman aged 35 to 49 in good health. Some clones in this sample may be carry-over from other donors' samples.

The chain recombines TRBV7-3 with TRBJ2-2; weak D call: TRBD1 (6 bases). The CDR3 runs to 16 residues. CDR1 and CDR2 (germline): SGHTA, FQGTGA. Trimming removed 1 base from V and 1 base from J, with 10 bases in between. CDR3 bases: TGTGCCAGCAGCTTAAAGACAGGAATGAACACCGGGGAGCTGTTTTTT. It translates to CASSLKTGMNTGELFF.

This chain links TRBV5-1 with TRBJ2-2, with D tentatively TRBD2 (5 bases). The V gene's germline CDR1 is SGHRS and CDR2 YFSETQ. V shed 0 bases and J shed 3 bases, with 15 bases lying between them. CDR3 size: 17 residues. CDR3 in amino acids: CASSLAVVAKHTGELFF. CDR3 in DNA: TGCGCCAGCAGCTTGGCGGTAGTAGCGAAACACACCGGGGAGCTGTTTTTT.

V gene TRBV2 combines with J gene TRBJ1-5; weak D call: TRBD1 (5 bases). Germline CDR1 is SNHLY and CDR2 is FYNNEI. Trimming took 6 bases from V and 3 from J, leaving 12 bases between them. This CDR3 has 14 amino acids. The CDR3 nucleotides read TGTGCCAGCAGCGCCAGGGCCAACAATCAGCCCCAGCATTTT. Translating gives CASSARANNQPQHF.

Comment on this clone: This specimen includes other DNA sequences encoding the same CDR3. The rearrangement joins TRBV2 to TRBJ2-1; the D is unclear. The CDR3 extends over 11 amino acids. Germline CDR1 and CDR2: SNHLY and FYNNEI. V lost 6 bases and J 2 bases, leaving 2 bases between the germline ends. The CDR3 coding sequence is TGTGCCAGCAGAACCTACAATGAGCAGTTCTTC. It translates to CASRTYNEQFF.

This rearrangement joins TRBV7-9 to TRBJ1-3; possible D gene TRBD1, 6 bases. From germline, CDR1 is SEHNR and CDR2 FQNEAQ (reference sequence). V was trimmed by 3 bases and J by 6 bases, leaving 15 bases between them. The CDR3 has 15 residues. The CDR3, as DNA: TGTGCCAGCAGCTTGAGGGGGGCCGATGAAAACACCATATATTTT. Translation: CASSLRGADENTIYF.

This clone has more than one count but fewer than ten. The rearrangement uses TRBV28 and TRBJ1-1; D perhaps matches TRBD1 (5 bases). The germline gives CDR1 MDHEN, CDR2 SYDVKM. V was pared by 2 bases and J by 6 bases, with 16 bases between. CDR3 size: 15 residues. CDR3 sequence (DNA): TGTGCCAGCAGTTTAATGCGGGGCTCGTGGGCTGAAGCTTTCTTT. Protein: CASSLMRGSWAEAFF.

This sequence joins TRBV18 and TRBJ2-5; 9 bases match TRBD1. The CDR3 is made up of 14 amino acids. Germline V lookup: CDR1 KGHSH, CDR2 LQKENI. V lost 3 bases and J lost 5; bases outside the gene matches: 4. The DNA for the CDR3 is TGTGCCAGCTCACCGGGACAGGGCTCGGAGACCCAGTACTTC. Translated: CASSPGQGSETQYF.

The chain links TRBV5-4 to TRBJ2-5; 11 bases line up with TRBD2. The CDR3 contains 13 residues. V shed 4 bases and J 5 bases; nucleotides not matched to a gene: 1. CDR1 and CDR2 (germline): SGHNT, YYREEE (reference sequence). The CDR3 loop is CASSTSGSETQYF. Written as DNA, the CDR3 is TGTGCCAGCAGCACTAGCGGGAGTGAGACCCAGTACTTC.

This sequence joins TRBV27 and TRBJ2-3, with D maybe TRBD2 (5 bases). Germline V gives CDR1 MNHEY, CDR2 SMNVEV (reference sequence). Trimming cost V 8 bases and J 0 bases, with 15 bases left between them. The CDR3 extends over 15 amino acids. CDR3 coding DNA: TGTGCCAGCGGATGGGCGGGCCAAAGCACAGATACGCAGTATTTT. It specifies CASGWAGQSTDTQYF.

The V and J genes are TRBV27 and TRBJ1-4; D gene unclear. V lost 9 bases to trimming and J lost 0 bases, with 11 bases between them. CDR3 length: 14 residues. The germline gives CDR1 MNHEY, CDR2 SMNVEV (reference sequence). The CDR3 DNA reads as TGTGCCAGTAAGGACCACTCAACTAATGAAAAACTGTTTTTT. Translating gives CASKDHSTNEKLFF.

The chain joins TRBV19 to TRBJ1-1, with D perhaps TRBD1 (6 bases). The CDR3 runs 14 residues. CDR1 LNHDA and CDR2 SQIVND come from the germline V gene (reference sequence). The V end lost 6 bases, the J end lost 4 bases, and 15 bases lay between the germline ends. CDR3: CASRNRVGGTEAFF. CDR3 DNA sequence: TGTGCCAGTAGGAACAGGGTGGGGGGCACTGAAGCTTTCTTT.

The J gene is TRBJ2-2, the V gene TRBV6-1, with D unresolved. Looked up from germline, CDR1 is MNHNS and CDR2 is SASEGT. This CDR3 is 15 amino acids long. The V end was cut by 5 bases, the J end by 3 bases, with 13 bases between. The DNA for the CDR3 is TGTGCCAGCAGTTCTCTAGTGGGGTACACCGGGGAGCTGTTTTTT. Residues: CASSSLVGYTGELFF.

Only a few counts were recorded for this clone. The chain employs TRBV9 and TRBJ2-3; 7 bases map to TRBD2. The germline CDR1 and CDR2 sequences are SGDLS and YYNGEE. V was pared by 4 bases and J by 0 bases, with 5 bases of the junction left unmatched. The CDR3 contains 15 residues. The CDR3 is CASSISSGSTDTQYF. The CDR3 coding sequence is TGTGCCAGCAGCATCTCTAGCGGTAGCACAGATACGCAGTATTTT.

The CDR3 bases are TGTGCCAGCAGTTTAAGGGGACTTCCGTACTACGAGCAGTACTTC. As protein: CASSLRGLPYYEQYF. V and J are TRBV28 and TRBJ2-7, with D possibly matching TRBD2 (6 bases). The germline V gene has CDR1 MDHEN and CDR2 SYDVKM. The CDR3 extends over 15 amino acids. The V gene lost 2 bases and the J gene lost 3 bases, with 14 bases spanning the gap.

This clone was counted only a few times. The chain recombines TRBV11-2 with TRBJ2-1, with D tentatively TRBD2 (6 bases). V gave up 5 bases and J gave up 7 bases, with 12 bases separating them. The germline gives CDR1 SGHAT, CDR2 FQNNGV. The CDR3 extends over 13 amino acids. The CDR3 reads CASSKPGANEQFF. The CDR3 DNA follows: TGTGCCAGCAGCAAACCGGGAGCAAATGAGCAGTTCTTC.

This clone was seen ten or more times. CDR3 sequence: CASIRQPHTEAFF. CDR3 nucleotide sequence: TGTGCCAGCATCCGACAGCCTCACACTGAAGCTTTCTTT. The chain joins TRBV7-9 to TRBJ1-1; D might be TRBD1 (5 bases). The CDR3 extends over 13 amino acids. CDR1 is SEHNR and CDR2 is FQNEAQ in the germline V gene (reference sequence). V was shortened by 7 bases and J by 3 bases, with 12 bases between the two germline ends.

This clone was observed once. V is TRBV30 and J is TRBJ1-2, with 10 nucleotides matching TRBD1. The trim removed 5 bases at V and 5 bases at J, leaving 5 bases unmatched. This CDR3 comprises 13 residues. Germline assignment: CDR1 GTSNPN and CDR2 SVGIG (reference sequence). This CDR3 is CAWETGGVYGYTF. CDR3 bases: TGTGCCTGGGAGACAGGGGGCGTTTATGGCTACACCTTC.